The 5 T cell receptor beta chains reported below all come from one sample, sequenced in a study of cytomegalovirus exposure and HLA in healthy donors. PCR amplification relied on 60 Vbeta primers (plus 13 Jbeta primers). The repertoire was sequenced with immunoSEQ multiplex PCR; TCRdb's copy has only in-frame clones and lacks some. Of some 190,000 clones listed, approximately 85% were seen once; the top ten hold around 2%. The sequencing sample was made of PBMCs. These receptors all stem from a man aged 18 to 29 in good health and CMV-seronegative.

This clone was recorded once. J is TRBJ2-5 and V is TRBV29-1; the match to TRBD2 covers 8 bases. Per germline, CDR1 SQVTM and CDR2 ANQGSEA. The CDR3 consists of 14 residues. Losses at the gene ends were 3 bases for V and 2 bases for J; bases not matched to a gene: 5. In DNA form, the CDR3 reads TGCAGCGTTGAGGCTAGCGGGCAACAAGAGACCCAGTACTTC. Residues: CSVEASGQQETQYF.

Notes on this clone: Other DNA sequences in this sample translate to the same CDR3. V and J are TRBV7-2 and TRBJ2-7, with 11 bases aligning to TRBD2. Germline lookup yields CDR1 SGHTA and CDR2 FQGNSA. The V segment lost 3 bases and the J segment 2 bases; nucleotides outside the gene matches: 3. This CDR3 has 15 residues. The CDR3 region is CASSFTSGGPYEQYF. The CDR3 region has the DNA TGTGCCAGCAGCTTTACTAGCGGGGGCCCCTACGAGCAGTACTTC.

The chain employs TRBV7-8 and TRBJ1-4; a possible D gene is TRBD1 (6 bases). CDR1 is SGHVS and CDR2 is FQNEAQ in the germline V gene. The CDR3 extends over 15 amino acids. V was shortened by 5 bases and J by 5 bases, with 15 bases between the two germline ends. The CDR3 bases are TGTGCCAGCAGCCCCCGTTGGGGGCGGAATGAAAAACTGTTTTTT. This sequence encodes CASSPRWGRNEKLFF.

V and J are TRBV7-2 and TRBJ2-5, with 8 bases aligning to TRBD1. Germline CDR1 reads SGHTA; CDR2 reads FQGNSA. V shed 0 bases, J shed 2 bases, and the junction held 5 bases outside the gene matches. The length of the CDR3 is 16 residues. The DNA for the CDR3 is TGTGCCAGCAGCTTAGCCAGGGGGCTAAAACAAGAGACCCAGTACTTC. Translated: CASSLARGLKQETQYF.

The chain uses TRBV5-6 and TRBJ2-1; D is ambiguous. The CDR3 is made up of 13 amino acids. Germline V lookup: CDR1 SGHDT, CDR2 YYEEEE. Trimming shortened V by 0 bases and J by 6 bases, and 7 bases separated the two germline ends. DNA of the CDR3: TGTGCCAGCAGCTTGGGCGTATTCAATGAGCAGTTCTTC. It codes for CASSLGVFNEQFF. The full variable domain, completed using reference TRBV5-6 and TRBJ2-1, is DAGVTQSPTHLIKTRGQQVTLRCSPKSGHDTVSWYQQALGQGPQFIFQYYEEEERQRGNFPDRFSGHQFPNYSSELNVNALLLGDSALYLCASSLGVFNEQFFGPGTRLTVL.